The T cell receptor beta chain described here comes from a study of T cells and copy number aberrations in small-cell lung cancer. Measured with immunoSEQ multiplex PCR; TCRdb has only the in-frame clones, and not every one. The sample contains fewer than 3,000 clones, approximately 82% of which appear only once. The J segment lost 3 bases and the V segment lost 6 bases, leaving 6 bases of the junction unmatched. Germline V gene lookup returns CDR1 MGHRA and CDR2 YSYEKL. The CDR3 is 15 amino acids. Limited-stage small-cell lung cancer patients underwent surgery between the late 2000s and the early 2020s.

The clonotype was recovered from a woman in her forties or fifties with small cell lung cancer. The sequencing input was normal tissue next to the tumor. The chain joins TRBV4-1 to TRBJ1-3; 9 nucleotides align to TRBD1. For the CDR3, the DNA is TGCGCCAGCAGAGGACAGGGGTTCGGTGGAAACACCATATATTTT. Translating it yields CASRGQGFGGNTIYF.